The 24 T cell receptor beta chains given below trace back to one sample, sequenced in a study of prognosis after radiotherapy for stage I lung cancer. Two rounds of multiplex PCR amplified TCR beta CDR3 from genomic DNA. Every TRBV and TRBJ gene had its own specific primer in first-round PCR. MiXCR, applied by TCRdb to the multiplex PCR reads, yields one record per CDR3 protein. The table lists about 13,000 distinct CDR3 sequences, 47% of them singletons, with about a quarter in the top ten. The sequences come from PBMCs, collected before or after stereotactic body radiation therapy (not recorded which). The receptors were sampled from a donor older than 45 with non-small cell lung cancer.

This clonotype was counted at least ten times. The chain links TRBV5-6 to TRBJ2-5; D gene unclear. The CDR3 is made up of 15 amino acids. Germline CDR1 reads SGHDT; CDR2 reads YYEEEE. V lost 4 bases and J lost 2, with 15 bases in between. The CDR3 bases are TGTGCCAGCAGCGGATCCCTGCTAATTCAAGAGACCCAGTACTTC. Amino acid sequence: CASSGSLLIQETQYF.

Comment on this clonotype: It is likely a read error: a sequence one base away is far more abundant. The chain employs TRBV15 and TRBJ2-1; 7 bases agree with TRBD2. The CDR3 contains 13 residues. CDR1 is LNHNV and CDR2 is YYDKDF in the germline V gene (reference sequence). V trimming: 5 bases; J trimming: 13 bases; junction bases outside the gene matches: 11. CDR3 residues: CATSGFAGETQFF. Written as DNA, the CDR3 is TGTGCCACCAGCGGATTTGCGGGGGAGACCCAGTTCTTC.

The chain recombines TRBV4-1 with TRBJ2-7; the D is unclear. Trimming removed 4 bases at V and 0 bases at J, with 7 bases between. The CDR3 totals 13 residues. Germline V gene sequence: CDR1 MGHRA, CDR2 YSYEKL. DNA of the CDR3: TGCGCCAGCAGCCTCGGAAGCTCCTACGAGCAGTACTTC. Amino acids: CASSLGSSYEQYF.

By sample fraction, this clonotype is medium-sized. The genes are TRBV20-1 and TRBJ2-3, with TRBD2 matching over 11 bases. With V trimmed by 5 bases and J by 2 bases, 6 bases remained unmatched. Germline V gene lookup returns CDR1 DFQATT and CDR2 SNEGSKA (reference sequence). The CDR3 loop spans 15 amino acids. This CDR3 is CSASGLAGPTDTQYF. The CDR3 bases are TGCAGTGCTTCAGGACTAGCGGGCCCCACAGATACGCAGTATTTT.

The sample holds many counts of this clonotype. V and J are TRBV19 and TRBJ1-1; 8 nucleotides align to TRBD1. Germline trimming cut 5 bases from V and 4 bases from J; bases unmatched to any gene: 6. This CDR3 has 14 amino acids. From germline, CDR1 is LNHDA and CDR2 SQIVND (reference sequence). CDR3 DNA sequence: TGTGCCAGTAGTCCTTACAGGGGGGGCACTGAAGCTTTCTTT. This translates into CASSPYRGGTEAFF.

This clonotype is medium-sized (0.01 to 0.1%) within its sample. The chain carries TRBV11-1 and TRBJ2-3; no clear D. Germline CDR1 and CDR2: SGHAT and FQDESV (reference sequence). This CDR3 is 15 amino acids long. Trimming shortened V by 2 bases and J by 8 bases, and 17 bases separated the two germline ends. The CDR3 DNA sequence: TGTGCCAGCAGCTTAACATCGGACCGGATGGGTACGCAGTATTTT. Translation gives CASSLTSDRMGTQYF.

This chain links TRBV6-2 or TRBV6-3 with TRBJ1-1; no firm D call. CDR1 MNHEY and CDR2 SVGEGT come from the germline V gene. V lost 5 bases and J lost 0, with 10 bases in between. The CDR3 covers 14 residues. Here the CDR3 DNA reads TGTGCCAGCAGTGAAAGGTTCGTGAACACTGAAGCTTTCTTT. Amino acids: CASSERFVNTEAFF.

This clonotype was recorded at least ten times. The chain combines TRBV19 with TRBJ2-2; D may be TRBD1 (6 bases). Germline lookup yields CDR1 LNHDA and CDR2 SQIVND (reference sequence). The CDR3 loop spans 15 amino acids. V lost 6 bases, J lost 9 bases, and 20 bases lay in between. The CDR3 DNA is TGTGCCAGTAGACCGGGACAACAGGTGGTCTGGGAGCTGTTTTTT. Translating it yields CASRPGQQVVWELFF.

This rearrangement joins TRBV5-1 to TRBJ1-6; D might be TRBD1 (5 bases). The V gene lost 3 bases and the J gene lost 6 bases, with 16 bases spanning the gap. CDR1 SGHRS and CDR2 YFSETQ come from the germline V gene. The CDR3 is made up of 16 amino acids. CDR3 loop: CASSWVLGQGNSPLHF. CDR3 nucleotides: TGCGCCAGCAGCTGGGTCCTAGGGCAGGGTAATTCACCCCTCCACTTT.

V is TRBV6-5 and J is TRBJ2-5; 8 nucleotides line up with TRBD2. This CDR3 contains 15 residues. CDR1 and CDR2 (germline): MNHEY, SVGAGI. J lost 5 bases, V lost 4 bases, and 9 bases had no gene match. The CDR3 bases are TGTGCCAGCAGTTTCCGCTCGATAGCGGGGGAGACCCAGTACTTC. Protein sequence: CASSFRSIAGETQYF.

Relative to its sample, this clonotype is medium-sized (0.01 to 0.1%). The chain is built from TRBV25-1 and TRBJ1-6; 11 positions match TRBD1. The CDR3 consists of 16 residues. In germline, CDR1 is MGHDK, CDR2 SYGVNS. V dropped 5 bases and J dropped 4; count of bases not matched to a gene: 4. The CDR3 sequence is CASSTGTGGYNSPLHF. The CDR3 DNA sequence: TGTGCCAGCAGTACTGGGACAGGGGGATATAATTCACCCCTCCACTTT.

By its share, this clonotype is medium-sized. The chain carries TRBV27 and TRBJ2-7, with 9 bases fitting TRBD2. The CDR3 covers 14 residues. J was trimmed by 5 bases and V by 0 bases; bases with no gene match: 2. Looked up from germline, CDR1 is MNHEY and CDR2 is SMNVEV (reference sequence). This chain's CDR3 is CASSLSSGSNEQYF. Written as DNA, the CDR3 is TGTGCCAGCAGTTTATCTAGCGGGAGTAACGAGCAGTACTTC.

By frequency in the sample, this clonotype is medium-sized. The V call is TRBV9, the J call TRBJ2-7; D might be TRBD2 (5 bases). The CDR3 runs 19 residues. The germline V and J ends were trimmed by 0 bases and 5 bases, with 27 bases remaining between them. Germline V gives CDR1 SGDLS, CDR2 YYNGEE. CDR3 in DNA: TGTGCCAGCAGCGTAGGTGTGAGCGGTGCGAGCAATTTTGCCCACGAGCAGTACTTC. This codes for CASSVGVSGASNFAHEQYF.

This clonotype has at least ten counts. V and J are TRBV7-6 and TRBJ2-2, with 9 bases lining up with TRBD1. The V gene's germline CDR1 is SGHVS and CDR2 FNYEAQ. J gave up 4 bases and V 3 bases, and 9 bases lay outside the gene matches. CDR3 length: 17 residues. CDR3 nucleotide sequence: TGTGCCAGCAGCTTTCTATACAGGGGGCTTGGCACCGGGGAGCTGTTTTTT. Translation: CASSFLYRGLGTGELFF.

The chain couples TRBV14 to TRBJ2-3; D is uncertain. This CDR3 region has 17 residues. Trimming took 0 bases from V and 0 from J, leaving 13 bases between them. Germline loops: CDR1 SGHDN, CDR2 FVKESK. CDR3 protein: CASSQDSARSSTDTQYF. For the CDR3, the DNA is TGTGCCAGCAGCCAAGATTCGGCGCGCTCAAGCACAGATACGCAGTATTTT.

The chain recombines TRBV6-1 with TRBJ2-6; the D gene is possibly TRBD2 (5 bases). The germline CDR1 and CDR2 sequences are MNHNS and SASEGT. V shed 2 bases and J shed 0 bases, with 8 bases lying between them. The CDR3 is 16 residues long. The CDR3 is CASSERRFSGANVLTF. CDR3 DNA: TGTGCCAGCAGTGAACGGAGGTTCTCTGGGGCCAACGTCCTGACTTTC.

In regard to this clonotype: Compared with germline, one end of the junction differs, possibly owing to a read error. The chain joins TRBV12-3 or TRBV12-4 to TRBJ1-3; the D is unclear. CDR3 length: 14 residues. The CDR3 region has the DNA TGTGCCAGCAGTTTGGGTGGATCTGTAAACACCATATATTTT. Translation: CASSLGGSVNTIYF.

The V gene is TRBV13, the J gene TRBJ2-7; 9 positions agree with TRBD1. This CDR3 comprises 15 residues. Germline V CDR1 and CDR2: PRHDT, FYEKMQ (reference sequence). The V segment lost 8 bases and the J segment 2 bases; nucleotides outside the gene matches: 10. CDR3 sequence reads: CASGYRTGGAYEQYF. The CDR3 DNA reads as TGTGCCAGCGGCTACAGAACAGGGGGCGCCTACGAGCAGTACTTC.

The V call is TRBV7-2, the J call TRBJ1-6; D is unclear. V was pared by 8 bases and J by 7 bases, with 12 bases between. There are 13 residues in the CDR3. CDR1 is SGHTA, CDR2 FQGNSA, per germline. The CDR3 nucleotides read TGTGCCAGCGGCCAACATCCAAATTCACCCCTCCACTTT. It codes for CASGQHPNSPLHF.

The chain couples TRBV28 to TRBJ2-1; D might be TRBD2 (5 bases). Germline V gene data show CDR1 as MDHEN and CDR2 as SYDVKM. Trimming took 5 bases from V and 4 from J, leaving 12 bases between them. This CDR3 region has 14 residues. This chain's CDR3 is CASSPTTDYNEQFF. The CDR3 bases are TGTGCCAGCAGTCCGACTACAGATTACAATGAGCAGTTCTTC.

CDR3 sequence: CASSASTGTSGNNEQFF. CDR3 DNA sequence: TGTGCCAGCAGTGCAAGTACAGGGACTAGCGGAAACAATGAGCAGTTCTTC. The chain uses TRBV6-1 and TRBJ2-1, with 11 bases matching TRBD2. CDR3 length equals 17 residues. Germline V gene lookup returns CDR1 MNHNS and CDR2 SASEGT. The trim removed 4 bases at V and 5 bases at J, leaving 10 bases unmatched.

This clonotype was counted a single time. One base separates it from a far larger clone, so it is likely a read error. The gene calls are TRBV5-6 and TRBJ2-5; D is ambiguous. Looked up from germline, CDR1 is SGHDT and CDR2 is YYEEEE. The CDR3 length is 11 residues. With 2 bases removed from V and 5 bases from J, the gap between germline ends came to 4 bases. CDR3 in amino acids: CASSLTETQYF. CDR3 nucleotide sequence: TGTGCCAGCAGCTTAACGGAGACCCAGTACTTC. Together with reference TRBV5-6 and TRBJ2-5, the CDR3 gives the full variable domain: DAGVTQSPTHLIKTRGQQVTLRCSPKSGHDTVSWYQQALGQGPQFIFQYYEEEERQRGNFPDRFSGHQFPNYSSELNVNALLLGDSALYLCASSLTETQYFGPGTRLLVL.

Relative to its sample, this clonotype is medium-sized. The V gene is TRBV6-4, the J gene TRBJ2-7; 7 bases fit TRBD1. Germline V CDR1 and CDR2: MRHNA, SNTAGT. This CDR3 spans 16 amino acids. The V segment lost 6 bases and the J segment 5 bases; nucleotides outside the gene matches: 16. The chain's CDR3 is CASRGRQGVFWDEQYF. CDR3 DNA sequence: TGTGCCAGCAGAGGGCGACAGGGCGTCTTTTGGGACGAGCAGTACTTC.

In this sample, this clonotype turned up many times. This chain joins TRBV10-3 and TRBJ2-1; D unresolved. The CDR3 totals 15 residues. Germline loops: CDR1 ENHRY, CDR2 SYGVKD. Trimming removed 0 bases at V and 1 base at J, with 7 bases between. DNA of the CDR3: TGTGCCATCAGTGAGTCGAAAAGGTCCTACAATGAGCAGTTCTTC. Its translation: CAISESKRSYNEQFF.